The text below deals with one T cell receptor (beta chain). The CDR3 runs 16 residues. Germline V lookup: CDR1 GTSNPN, CDR2 SVGIG (reference sequence). The V segment lost 2 bases and the J segment 3 bases; nucleotides outside the gene matches: 9. The data were taken from a study of cytomegalovirus exposure and HLA in healthy donors. 60 Vbeta and 13 Jbeta primers were used in PCR. Methods used by the authors: In a later analysis, roughly 10 million of 83 million or so unique beta chains occurred in at least two donors. Sequencing used immunoSEQ multiplex PCR; TCRdb keeps in-frame clones, though not all of them. V and J calls and clone size are those listed in that table; D and trimming were worked out from the DNA. The data contain 200,000 or so clones, over 65% of them seen just once; the ten biggest clones take up 0.63%.

The chain couples TRBV30 to TRBJ1-4; 7 nucleotides align to TRBD1. The source material was PBMCs. The receptor comes from a man younger than 35 in good health and CMV-seronegative. The CDR3 reads CAWSTGVGSPNEKLFF. In nucleotides, the CDR3 is TGTGCCTGGAGTACAGGGGTTGGTTCGCCTAATGAAAAACTGTTTTTT.